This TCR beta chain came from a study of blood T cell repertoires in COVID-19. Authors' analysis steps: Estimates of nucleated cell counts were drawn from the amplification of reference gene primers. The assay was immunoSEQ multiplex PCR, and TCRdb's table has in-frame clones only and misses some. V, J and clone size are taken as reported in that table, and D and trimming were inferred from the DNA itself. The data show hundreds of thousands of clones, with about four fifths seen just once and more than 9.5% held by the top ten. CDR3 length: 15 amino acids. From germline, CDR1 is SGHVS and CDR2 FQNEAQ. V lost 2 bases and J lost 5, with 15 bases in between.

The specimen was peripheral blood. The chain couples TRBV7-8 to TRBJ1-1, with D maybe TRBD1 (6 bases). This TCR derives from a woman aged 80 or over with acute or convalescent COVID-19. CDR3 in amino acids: CASSLPGGGRTEAFF. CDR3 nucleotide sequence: TGTGCCAGCAGCTTACCGGGAGGGGGACGGACTGAAGCTTTCTTT.